This T cell receptor (beta chain) was recorded in a study of control samples from healthy donors and cancer patients. The CDR3 spans 16 residues. The V gene lost 0 bases and the J gene lost 3 bases, with 12 bases spanning the gap. Data came from immunoSEQ multiplex PCR; TCRdb stores just in-frame clones and leaves some out. The sample includes about 140,000 clones, about nine tenths of them seen just once. The genes are TRBV23-1 and TRBJ1-5, with D possibly being TRBD1 (6 bases). TRBV23-1 is an open reading frame whose function is uncertain. The sequencing sample was made of blood. The TCR comes from a woman between 25 and 40 years old in good health. CDR3 DNA: TGCGCCAGCAGTCAATCGAACAGGGTGGACAATCAGCCCCAGCATTTT. Residues: CASSQSNRVDNQPQHF.